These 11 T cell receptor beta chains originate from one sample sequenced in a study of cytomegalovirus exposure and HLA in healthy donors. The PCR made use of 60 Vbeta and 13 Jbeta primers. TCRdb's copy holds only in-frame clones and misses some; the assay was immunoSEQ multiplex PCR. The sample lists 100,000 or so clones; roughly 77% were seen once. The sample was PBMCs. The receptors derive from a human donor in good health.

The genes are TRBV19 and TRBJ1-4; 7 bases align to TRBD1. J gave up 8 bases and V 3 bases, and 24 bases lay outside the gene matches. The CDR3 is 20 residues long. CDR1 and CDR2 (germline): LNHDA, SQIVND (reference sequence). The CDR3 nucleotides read TGTGCCAGTAGTATCGAATCGGACAGGCAGGAAATGCAAACCTCGGAAAAACTGTTTTTT. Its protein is CASSIESDRQEMQTSEKLFF.

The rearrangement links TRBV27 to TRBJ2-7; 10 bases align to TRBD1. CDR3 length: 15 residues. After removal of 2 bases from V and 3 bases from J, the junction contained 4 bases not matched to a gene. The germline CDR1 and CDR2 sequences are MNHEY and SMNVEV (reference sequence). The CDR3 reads CASSLIGTGVYEQYF. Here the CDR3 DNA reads TGTGCCAGCAGTTTAATAGGGACAGGGGTCTACGAGCAGTACTTC.

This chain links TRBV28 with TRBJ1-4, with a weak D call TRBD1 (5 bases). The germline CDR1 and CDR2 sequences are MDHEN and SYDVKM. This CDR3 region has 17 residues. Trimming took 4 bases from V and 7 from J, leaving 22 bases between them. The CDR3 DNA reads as TGTGCCAGCAGTTCTATGATATCCGGGTCCGGGGGTGAAAAACTGTTTTTT. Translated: CASSSMISGSGGEKLFF. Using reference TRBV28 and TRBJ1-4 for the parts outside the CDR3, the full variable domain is DVKVTQSSRYLVKRTGEKVFLECVQDMDHENMFWYRQDPGLGLRLIYFSYDVKMKEKGDIPEGYSVSREKKERFSLILESASTNQTSMYLCASSSMISGSGGEKLFFGSGTQLSVL.

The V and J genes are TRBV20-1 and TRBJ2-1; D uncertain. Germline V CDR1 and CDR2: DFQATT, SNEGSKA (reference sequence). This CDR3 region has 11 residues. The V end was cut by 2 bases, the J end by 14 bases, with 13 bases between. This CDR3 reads CSARTLPIEFF. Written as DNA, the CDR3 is TGCAGTGCTAGAACTCTTCCAATCGAGTTCTTC.

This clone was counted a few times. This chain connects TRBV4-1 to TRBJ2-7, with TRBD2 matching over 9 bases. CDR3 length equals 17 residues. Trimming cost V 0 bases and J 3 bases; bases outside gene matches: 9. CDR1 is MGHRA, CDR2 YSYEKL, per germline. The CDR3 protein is CASSQERTGLAFYEQYF. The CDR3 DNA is TGCGCCAGCAGCCAAGAGAGAACCGGACTAGCGTTCTACGAGCAGTACTTC.

The CDR3, as DNA: TGTGCCAGCTCACCACAAAACCAGGGGAACACTGAAGCTTTCTTT. Protein product: CASSPQNQGNTEAFF. V usage is TRBV18 and J usage is TRBJ1-1, with D maybe TRBD1 (5 bases). Trimming cost V 1 base and J 1 base, with 10 bases left between them. Germline-derived CDR1 and CDR2 are KGHSH and LQKENI. The CDR3 runs 15 residues.

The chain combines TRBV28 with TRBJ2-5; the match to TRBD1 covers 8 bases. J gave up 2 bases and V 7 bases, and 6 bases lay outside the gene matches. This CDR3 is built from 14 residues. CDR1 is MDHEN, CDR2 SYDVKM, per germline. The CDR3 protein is CASTHGQGQETQYF. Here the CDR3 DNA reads TGTGCCAGCACCCACGGACAGGGACAAGAGACCCAGTACTTC. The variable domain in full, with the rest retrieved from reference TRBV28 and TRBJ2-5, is DVKVTQSSRYLVKRTGEKVFLECVQDMDHENMFWYRQDPGLGLRLIYFSYDVKMKEKGDIPEGYSVSREKKERFSLILESASTNQTSMYLCASTHGQGQETQYFGPGTRLLVL.

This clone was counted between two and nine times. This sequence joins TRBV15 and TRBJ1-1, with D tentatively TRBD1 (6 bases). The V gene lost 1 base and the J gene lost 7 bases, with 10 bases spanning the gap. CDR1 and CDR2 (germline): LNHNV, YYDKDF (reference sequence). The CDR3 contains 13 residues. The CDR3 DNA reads TGTGCCACCAGCAGAGGGGAGGGGGGTGAAGCTTTCTTT. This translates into CATSRGEGGEAFF.

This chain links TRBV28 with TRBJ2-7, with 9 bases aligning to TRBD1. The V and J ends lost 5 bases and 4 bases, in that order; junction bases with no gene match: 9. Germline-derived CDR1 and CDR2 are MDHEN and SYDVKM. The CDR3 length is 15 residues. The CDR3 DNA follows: TGTGCCAGCAGTACTACCCGGGACAGGGAGTACGAGCAGTACTTC. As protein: CASSTTRDREYEQYF.

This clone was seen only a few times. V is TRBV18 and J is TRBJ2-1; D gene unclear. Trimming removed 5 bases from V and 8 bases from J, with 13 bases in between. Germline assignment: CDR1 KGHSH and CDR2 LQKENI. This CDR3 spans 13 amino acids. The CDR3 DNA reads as TGTGCCAGCTCATTATTAGTGTTCGATGAGCAGTTCTTC. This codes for CASSLLVFDEQFF.

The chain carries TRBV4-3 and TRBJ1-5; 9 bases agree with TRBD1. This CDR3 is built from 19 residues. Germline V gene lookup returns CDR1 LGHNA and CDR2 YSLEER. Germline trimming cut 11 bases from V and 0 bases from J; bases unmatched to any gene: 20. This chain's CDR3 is CAGPTRDRVGGYSNQPQHF. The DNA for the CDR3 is TGCGCCGGGCCCACCCGGGACAGGGTTGGCGGGTATAGCAATCAGCCCCAGCATTTT.